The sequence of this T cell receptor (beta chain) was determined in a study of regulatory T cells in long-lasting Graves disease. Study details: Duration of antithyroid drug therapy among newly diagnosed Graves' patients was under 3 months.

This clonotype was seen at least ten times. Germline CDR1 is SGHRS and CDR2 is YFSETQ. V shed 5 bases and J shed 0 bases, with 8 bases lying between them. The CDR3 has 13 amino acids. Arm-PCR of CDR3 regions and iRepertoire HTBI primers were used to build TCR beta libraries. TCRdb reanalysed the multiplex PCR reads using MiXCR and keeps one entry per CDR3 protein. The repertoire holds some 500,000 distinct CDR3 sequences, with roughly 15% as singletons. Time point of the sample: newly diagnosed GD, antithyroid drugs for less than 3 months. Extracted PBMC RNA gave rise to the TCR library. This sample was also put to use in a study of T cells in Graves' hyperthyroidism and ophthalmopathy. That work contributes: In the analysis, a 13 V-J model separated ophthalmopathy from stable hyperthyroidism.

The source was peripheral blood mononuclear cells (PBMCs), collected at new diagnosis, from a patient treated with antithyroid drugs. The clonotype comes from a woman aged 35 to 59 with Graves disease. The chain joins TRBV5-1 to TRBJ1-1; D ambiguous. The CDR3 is CASRPDVNTEAFF. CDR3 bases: TGCGCCAGCAGACCGGACGTGAACACTGAAGCTTTCTTT.